The 13 T cell receptor beta chains in this list originate from one sample, sequenced in a study of T cells in women clearing cervical HPV infection. Assay: immunoSEQ multiplex PCR; the TCRdb copy retains only in-frame clones and omits some. This sample's clone table lists about 24,000 clones. The specimen was blood buffy coat. Source of these receptors: a woman between 18 and 70 years old with a cervical HPV16 infection that either progressed to CIN3+ or cleared (not recorded which).

To note about this clone: The read gets to within 3 residues of the CDR3 end, and the germline J gene fills in the rest. The chain recombines TRBV7-6 with TRBJ1-4, with D unclear. The CDR3 has 12 amino acids. Germline V CDR1 and CDR2: SGHVS, FNYEAQ. Trimming shortened V by 7 bases and J by 7 bases, and 10 bases separated the two germline ends. CDR3 region: CASKSGGEKLFF. The sequenced part of the CDR3 DNA is TGTGCCAGCAAGTCAGGAGGTGAAAAA.

The CDR3 protein is CASSSSLTYTF. CDR3 DNA (partial): TGTGCCAGCAGCTCGAGTCTTACT. This rearrangement joins TRBV7-9 to TRBJ1-2; D is ambiguous. The read terminates 3 residues before the CDR3 end, so the remaining end is supplied by the germline J gene. The CDR3 runs to 11 residues. CDR1 SEHNR and CDR2 FQNEAQ come from the germline V gene (reference sequence).

For this clone: Read coverage stops 3 residues before the CDR3 terminus; the germline J gene supplies the remainder. The rearrangement joins TRBV27 to TRBJ2-2; 10 nucleotides agree with TRBD2. The CDR3 runs 18 residues. Germline-derived CDR1 and CDR2 are MNHEY and SMNVEV (reference sequence). The CDR3 bases that were read are TGTGCCAGCAGTTTATCCCCCAGCGGGAGGGCCTCCCTGGCTGGG. Protein product: CASSLSPSGRASLAG. The whole CDR3 reads CASSLSPSGRASLAGLFF.

About this clone itself: The DNA ends 3 residues before the CDR3 does, and the rest of the CDR3 is filled in from the germline J gene. V and J are TRBV19 and TRBJ2-1; a weak D match, TRBD1 (6 bases). Trimming left V 10 bases short and J 6 bases short, with 16 bases between. This CDR3 contains 13 residues. Germline-derived CDR1 and CDR2 are LNHDA and SQIVND (reference sequence). Partial CDR3 DNA: TGTGCCACCCGAGCCACAGGGCGCAATGAG. Translated: CATRATGRNE. The whole CDR3 region reads CATRATGRNEQFF.

About this clone itself: Read sequence stops 3 residues before the CDR3 end, and the germline J gene provides the missing end. This chain connects TRBV11-3 to TRBJ2-3; D ambiguous. V was shortened by 4 bases and J by 5 bases, with 7 bases between the two germline ends. This CDR3 has 12 amino acids. Germline V CDR1 and CDR2: SGHNT, YENEEA. Incomplete CDR3 DNA: TGTGCCAGCAGCTATCAAGGAGATACG. Translated, it gives CASSYQGDT. In full, the CDR3 reads CASSYQGDTQYF.

Comment on this clone: The read comes to an end 3 residues before the CDR3 does, leaving the germline J gene to fill in the end. This rearrangement joins TRBV5-1 to TRBJ2-1; maybe TRBD2 (5 bases). The CDR3 is 15 amino acids. V was trimmed by 4 bases and J by 8 bases, leaving 19 bases between them. Germline CDR1 reads SGHRS; CDR2 reads YFSETQ. The sequenced CDR3 bases are TGCGCCAGCAGCAATTCGGGAACGGGGTTCGATGAG. Amino acid sequence: CASSNSGTGFDE. The CDR3 in its entirety is CASSNSGTGFDEQFF.

With regard to this clone: The read terminates 3 residues before the CDR3 end, so the remaining end is supplied by the germline J gene. This chain joins TRBV10-3 and TRBJ1-5; possible D gene TRBD1, 6 bases. CDR1 and CDR2 (germline): ENHRY, SYGVKD. The CDR3 spans 13 residues. The ends were cut back, 6 bases at V and 5 bases at J, with 11 bases in the middle. The sequenced CDR3 bases are TGTGCCATCAGACCAGGGGTCGATCAGCCC. It translates to CAIRPGVDQP. In full, the CDR3 is CAIRPGVDQPQHF.

In the case of this clone: The read terminates 3 residues ahead of where the CDR3 ends, so the germline J gene completes it. The V call is TRBV7-9, the J call TRBJ1-2; 9 bases fit TRBD1. The CDR3 has 15 residues. CDR1 and CDR2 (germline): SEHNR, FQNEAQ (reference sequence). With 4 bases clipped from V and 2 bases from J, the junction kept 5 bases outside the gene matches. Here the CDR3 reads CASSSPTGGNYGYTF. The DNA read from the CDR3 is TGTGCCAGCAGCTCCCCGACAGGGGGAAACTATGGC.

As to this clone: Read sequence stops 3 residues before the CDR3 end, and the germline J gene provides the missing end. The gene calls are TRBV20-1 and TRBJ2-7; TRBD2 aligns across 8 bases. CDR1 and CDR2 (germline): DFQATT, SNEGSKA (reference sequence). This CDR3 contains 17 residues. J gave up 0 bases and V 6 bases, and 16 bases lay outside the gene matches. CDR3 bases read: TGCAGTGCCGACCCCAGCGGGAGCAGGGCCTTCTCCTACGAG. Amino acids: CSADPSGSRAFSYE. The entire CDR3 is CSADPSGSRAFSYEQYF.

The CDR3 here is CSAGQHSNQPQHF. The part of the CDR3 DNA that was read is TGCAGTGCTGGACAACATAGCAATCAGCCC. V usage is TRBV20-1 and J usage is TRBJ1-5; perhaps TRBD1 as D (5 bases). The read terminates 3 residues before the CDR3 end, so the remaining end is supplied by the germline J gene. The CDR3 is 13 amino acids. Trimming stripped 5 bases from V and 0 bases from J, with 8 bases between. Germline values: CDR1 DFQATT, CDR2 SNEGSKA (reference sequence).

Comment on this clone: The read ends 3 residues shy of where the CDR3 ends; the end is completed using the germline J gene. The chain carries TRBV20-1 and TRBJ2-3; 8 bases match TRBD2. The V and J ends lost 4 bases and 3 bases, in that order; junction bases with no gene match: 6. This CDR3 is 14 amino acids long. Germline V gives CDR1 DFQATT, CDR2 SNEGSKA (reference sequence). CDR3 sequence: CSAIKAGATDTQYF. The CDR3 DNA, read in part, is TGCAGTGCTATTAAAGCGGGAGCGACAGATACG.

CDR3 residues: CASSYSETVNYGYTF. The part of the CDR3 DNA that was read is TGTGCCAGCAGTTACTCAGAGACAGTCAACTATGGC. The V and J genes are TRBV2 and TRBJ1-2, with a weak D call TRBD1 (5 bases). The read finishes 3 residues shy of the CDR3 end, and the germline J gene is used to complete it. This CDR3 comprises 15 residues. V lost 5 bases and J lost 2, with 15 bases in between. Germline CDR1 SNHLY, CDR2 FYNNEI.

Details on this clone: The sequence runs out 3 residues before the end of the CDR3; the remainder is reconstructed from the germline J gene. This chain links TRBV7-9 with TRBJ2-7; 11 bases line up with TRBD2. V was clipped by 6 bases and J by 4 bases; unmatched bases: 5. The germline gives CDR1 SEHNR, CDR2 FQNEAQ (reference sequence). The CDR3 sequence is 14 residues long. Partial CDR3 DNA: TGTGCCAGCAGTCGTAGCGGGAGGGAATACGAG. Its protein is CASSRSGREYE. The whole CDR3 sequence reads CASSRSGREYEQYF.